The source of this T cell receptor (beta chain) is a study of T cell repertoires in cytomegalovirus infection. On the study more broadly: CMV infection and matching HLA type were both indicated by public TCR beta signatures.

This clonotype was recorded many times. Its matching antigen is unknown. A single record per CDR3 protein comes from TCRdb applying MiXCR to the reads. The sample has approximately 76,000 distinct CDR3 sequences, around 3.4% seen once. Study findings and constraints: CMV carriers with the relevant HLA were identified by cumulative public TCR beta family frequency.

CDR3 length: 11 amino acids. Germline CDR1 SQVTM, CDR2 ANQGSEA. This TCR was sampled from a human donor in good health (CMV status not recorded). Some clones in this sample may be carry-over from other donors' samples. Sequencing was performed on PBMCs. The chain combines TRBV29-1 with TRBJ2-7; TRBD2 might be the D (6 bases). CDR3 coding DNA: TGCTCCGGAGGGGACTCCTACGAGCAGTACTTC. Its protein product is CSGGDSYEQYF.